This entry lists 21 T cell receptor beta chains sequenced from one sample in a study of T cells in Graves' hyperthyroidism and ophthalmopathy. Using RNA transcripts as the source, TCR beta CDR3 regions were amplified. HTBI primers were employed in a first-round RT-PCR of the TCR CDR3. Each CDR3 protein gets one entry after TCRdb re-called the multiplex PCR reads with MiXCR. In the table there are approximately 380,000 distinct CDR3 sequences, about 18% of which are singletons. What was sequenced was blood. The receptors originated from a man aged 18 to 30 with Graves' ophthalmopathy.

The gene calls are TRBV3-1 and TRBJ1-6; D possibly corresponds to TRBD1 (6 bases). CDR1 is LGHDT and CDR2 is YNNKEL in the germline V gene (reference sequence). The CDR3 has 15 residues. V shed 5 bases and J shed 7 bases, with 15 bases lying between them. CDR3: CASSGGGAKNSPLHF. CDR3 DNA sequence: TGTGCCAGCAGCGGTGGGGGGGCGAAAAATTCACCCCTCCACTTT.

This clonotype occurred many times. The chain employs TRBV7-9 and TRBJ2-2; D may be TRBD2 (5 bases). Trimming took off 5 bases at V and 6 bases at J, with 19 bases between the two ends. Germline V gene lookup returns CDR1 SEHNR and CDR2 FQNEAQ (reference sequence). CDR3 length: 16 amino acids. CDR3 residues: CASSPPRGQEAGELFF. CDR3 nucleotide sequence: TGTGCCAGCAGCCCCCCCCGAGGGCAGGAGGCCGGGGAGCTGTTTTTT.

This clonotype has at least ten counts. The genes are TRBV12-3 or TRBV12-4 and TRBJ1-2; perhaps TRBD1 as D (6 bases). The CDR3 spans 14 residues. Trimming stripped 7 bases from V and 2 bases from J, with 14 bases between. CDR3 region: CASTTGNANYGYTF. In DNA, the CDR3 is TGTGCCAGCACCACAGGGAACGCGAACTATGGCTACACCTTC.

V usage is TRBV15 and J usage is TRBJ2-1; no reliable D call. Germline values: CDR1 LNHNV, CDR2 YYDKDF (reference sequence). The CDR3 extends over 15 amino acids. V was trimmed by 0 bases and J by 1 base, leaving 7 bases between them. The DNA for the CDR3 is TGTGCCACCAGCAGAGATCGTGGGTCCTACAATGAGCAGTTCTTC. Its translation: CATSRDRGSYNEQFF.

The J gene is TRBJ1-3, the V gene TRBV6-1; unclear D gene. The V end was cut by 4 bases, the J end by 0 bases, with 13 bases between. This CDR3 spans 16 amino acids. CDR1 is MNHNS and CDR2 is SASEGT in the germline V gene. DNA of the CDR3: TGTGCCAGCAGTGCCGGAAGATGGTCCTCTGGAAACACCATATATTTT. Protein: CASSAGRWSSGNTIYF.

This sequence joins TRBV9 and TRBJ2-3; a possible D gene is TRBD1 (6 bases). This CDR3 is built from 17 residues. Germline V gene lookup returns CDR1 SGDLS and CDR2 YYNGEE. Trimming removed 3 bases at V and 3 bases at J, with 20 bases between. The CDR3: CASSAEGDTQGTDTQYF. The CDR3 region has the DNA TGTGCCAGCAGCGCTGAGGGTGACACTCAGGGGACAGATACGCAGTATTTT.

At least ten counts were recorded for this clonotype. J is TRBJ2-7 and V is TRBV7-9, with 14 bases aligning to TRBD2. Germline loops: CDR1 SEHNR, CDR2 FQNEAQ (reference sequence). V lost 5 bases to trimming and J lost 3 bases; unmatched junction nucleotides: 9. The CDR3 is 17 residues long. The CDR3 loop is CASSGPGLAGAHYEQYF. CDR3 DNA: TGTGCCAGCAGCGGGCCGGGACTAGCGGGGGCCCACTACGAGCAGTACTTC.

This clonotype was found many times. V and J are TRBV6-1 and TRBJ2-3; maybe TRBD2 (5 bases). V gave up 8 bases and J gave up 4 bases, with 16 bases separating them. CDR3 length: 14 residues. From germline, CDR1 is MNHNS and CDR2 SASEGT. The DNA of the CDR3 is TGTGCCAGCGGCCCGGGGTTTTTGGCAGATACGCAGTATTTT. Protein product: CASGPGFLADTQYF.

Comment on this clonotype: Given a much more abundant clone one base away, this may be a read error. The chain joins TRBV3-1 to TRBJ2-7; tentative D call: TRBD1 (6 bases). The V gene's germline CDR1 is LGHDT and CDR2 YNNKEL (reference sequence). CDR3 size: 12 residues. The chain's CDR3 is CASGQEGGEQYF. CDR3 DNA: TGTGCCAGCGGCCAAGAAGGGGGCGAGCAGTACTTC.

The sample holds many counts of this clonotype. CDR3 DNA sequence: TGTGCCAGCAGGGATACGACCCAGTACTTC. Protein sequence: CASRDTTQYF. The genes are TRBV2 and TRBJ2-5; D unresolved. Germline V CDR1 and CDR2: SNHLY, FYNNEI. V dropped 6 bases and J dropped 7 bases, with 6 bases sitting between them. The CDR3 is 10 residues long.

This rearrangement joins TRBV5-1 to TRBJ2-2; tentative D call: TRBD1 (6 bases). Germline CDR1 and CDR2: SGHRS and YFSETQ. V gave up 6 bases and J gave up 6 bases, with 15 bases separating them. The length of the CDR3 is 14 residues. The CDR3 sequence: CASKGDGVPGELFF. Written as DNA, the CDR3 is TGCGCCAGCAAGGGGGACGGGGTCCCCGGGGAGCTGTTTTTT.

This clonotype was counted only a few times. The V gene is TRBV6-1, the J gene TRBJ1-3; D remains unclear. Germline V gene sequence: CDR1 MNHNS, CDR2 SASEGT. The ends were cut back, 0 bases at V and 0 bases at J, with 15 bases in the middle. This CDR3 is built from 18 residues. CDR3 DNA sequence: TGTGCCAGCAGTGAAGCCATAGCTGACACGACCTCTGGAAACACCATATATTTT. Its protein is CASSEAIADTTSGNTIYF.

Worth noting for this clonotype: This may be a read error: a much more frequent sequence differs by one nucleotide. V and J are TRBV7-9 and TRBJ1-4; 9 bases line up with TRBD1. In germline, CDR1 is SEHNR, CDR2 FQNEAQ (reference sequence). There are 14 residues in the CDR3. The trim removed 5 bases at V and 7 bases at J, leaving 5 bases unmatched. The DNA of the CDR3 is TGTGCCAGCAGCCATGACAGGGGGGGTGAAAAACTGTTTTTT. It encodes CASSHDRGGEKLFF.

The genes are TRBV28 and TRBJ1-2, with D perhaps matching TRBD1 (6 bases). The CDR3 runs to 14 residues. V was pared by 5 bases and J by 5 bases, with 15 bases between. CDR1 and CDR2 (germline): MDHEN, SYDVKM. For the CDR3, the DNA is TGTGCCAGCAGTCCACGGGGGGCAGGATATGGCTACACCTTC. Amino acids: CASSPRGAGYGYTF.

This clonotype has ten or more counts. The J gene is TRBJ2-2, the V gene TRBV24-1; 13 bases are a match to TRBD2. CDR3 length: 16 amino acids. The V segment lost 6 bases and the J segment 3 bases; nucleotides outside the gene matches: 3. Germline CDR1 KGHDR, CDR2 SFDVKD. This CDR3 reads CATSPGTSGDTGELFF. In nucleotides, the CDR3 is TGTGCCACCAGTCCCGGGACTAGCGGGGACACCGGGGAGCTGTTTTTT.

Ten or more counts support this clonotype. The rearrangement links TRBV7-9 to TRBJ2-5; D is unclear. Germline CDR1 and CDR2: SEHNR and FQNEAQ (reference sequence). CDR3 length equals 11 residues. Deletions cut 8 bases from V and 5 bases from J, with 9 bases between. The CDR3 is CASWWHETQYF. CDR3 nucleotides: TGTGCCAGCTGGTGGCACGAGACCCAGTACTTC.

This chain connects TRBV19 to TRBJ1-2, with D unclear. CDR3 length equals 13 residues. Looked up from germline, CDR1 is LNHDA and CDR2 is SQIVND (reference sequence). V lost 4 bases to trimming and J lost 5 bases, with 11 bases between them. The chain's CDR3 is CASSNRSPYGYTF. CDR3 in DNA: TGTGCCAGTAGTAACCGGAGCCCTTATGGCTACACCTTC.

The chain links TRBV20-1 to TRBJ2-1, with 12 bases lining up with TRBD2. The length of the CDR3 is 16 residues. J was trimmed by 4 bases and V by 6 bases; bases with no gene match: 10. CDR1 is DFQATT and CDR2 is SNEGSKA in the germline V gene (reference sequence). The CDR3 is CSANPSGGAGYNEQFF. The CDR3 region has the DNA TGCAGTGCAAACCCTAGCGGGGGGGCGGGGTACAATGAGCAGTTCTTC.

At least ten counts were recorded for this clonotype. The chain joins TRBV5-1 to TRBJ2-6; a possible D gene is TRBD2 (6 bases). This CDR3 is 16 amino acids long. Germline-derived CDR1 and CDR2 are SGHRS and YFSETQ. The V gene lost 0 bases and the J gene lost 5 bases, with 12 bases spanning the gap. The CDR3: CASSLEAGTRANVLTF. The CDR3, as DNA: TGCGCCAGCAGCTTGGAAGCGGGTACGCGGGCCAACGTCCTGACTTTC.

V and J are TRBV5-4 and TRBJ1-2; weak D call: TRBD1 (5 bases). The CDR3 covers 14 residues. V lost 0 bases and J 4 bases, leaving 10 bases between the germline ends. Germline V gives CDR1 SGHNT, CDR2 YYREEE (reference sequence). The CDR3 reads CASSLEGVGYGYTF. Here the CDR3 DNA reads TGTGCCAGCAGCTTGGAAGGGGTTGGCTATGGCTACACCTTC.

This clonotype was counted ten times or more. The chain carries TRBV20-1 and TRBJ2-5, with TRBD2 matching 12 bases. V lost 3 bases to trimming and J lost 0 bases; unmatched junction nucleotides: 8. The CDR3 totals 17 residues. Germline values: CDR1 DFQATT, CDR2 SNEGSKA (reference sequence). The CDR3 bases are TGCAGTGCTAGCCTTACTAGCGGGGGGATATACCAAGAGACCCAGTACTTC. Its translation: CSASLTSGGIYQETQYF.